This T cell receptor (beta chain) was recovered during a study of T-cell reconstitution after alpha-beta-depleted transplantation in children. General study points: Expanded clones from the graft, numbering several hundred, reportedly supplied alpha-beta T cells about two months after transplant. T-cell numbers and diversity one year post-transplant derived largely from freshly generated T cells. Some patients owed their high day-60 TCRbeta diversity to surviving recipient T cells and thymic progenitors.

This clonotype has more than one count but fewer than ten. The antigen is not known. Unique molecular identifiers featured in how the TCRbeta library was prepared. Using its own MiXCR run on the PCR reads, TCRdb lists one record per CDR3 protein. Of more than 200,000 distinct CDR3 sequences in the sample, roughly 18% are singletons; the top ten hold roughly two fifths. Germline V gives CDR1 SGHKS, CDR2 YYEKEE (reference sequence). The V gene end was trimmed by 4 bases and the J gene end by 7 bases; junction bases not matched to a gene: 8. The CDR3 covers 14 residues. V is TRBV5-5 and J is TRBJ1-5; 7 bases map to TRBD1. The TCR originated in a male patient aged 2-15 years who had a stem cell transplant for acute lymphoblastic leukemia, so the T cells may come from the graft donor. This specimen consisted of PBMCs, mostly from graft donor cells, obtained 360 days after TCRalphabeta/CD19-depleted stem cell transplant. In DNA, the CDR3 is TGTGCCAGCAGCCACAGGGGTAAGGACCAGCCCCAGCATTTT. Its protein is CASSHRGKDQPQHF.